The 26 T cell receptor beta chains below all came from one sample that was sequenced in a study of human T cells and chemical hapten exposure. Time point reported: patch test 1, 2 weeks after DPC sensitization. Treatment given: therapeutic diphenylcyclopropenone sensitization with weekly scalp DPC. Using its own MiXCR run on the RACE reads, TCRdb lists one record per CDR3 protein. The sample includes tens of thousands of distinct CDR3 sequences, 25% to 40% seen only once; the top ten take 7.5% to 10%. The sequencing here drew on whole blood, taken in connection with sensitization to the hapten diphenylcyclopropenone (DPC). The receptors derive from a man aged 40-49 years with alopecia areata. Some clones in this sample may be carry-over from other donors' samples.

A few counts support this clonotype. The V call is TRBV18, the J call TRBJ1-1; D is possibly TRBD1 (5 bases). This CDR3 region has 16 residues. V gave up 0 bases and J gave up 0 bases, with 11 bases separating them. Germline CDR1 KGHSH, CDR2 LQKENI. Written as DNA, the CDR3 is TGTGCCAGCTCACCACCCCCGGGAGGGGTGAACACTGAAGCTTTCTTT. It yields the protein CASSPPPGGVNTEAFF.

This clonotype was counted a few times. This chain links TRBV7-9 with TRBJ1-5; D is undetermined. The CDR3 has 14 residues. Germline-derived CDR1 and CDR2 are SEHNR and FQNEAQ (reference sequence). V dropped 1 base and J dropped 6 bases, with 10 bases sitting between them. This CDR3 reads CASSLVGGTQPQHF. The CDR3 region has the DNA TGTGCCAGCAGCTTAGTGGGTGGAACTCAGCCCCAGCATTTT.

This clonotype appeared a few times. This rearrangement joins TRBV20-1 to TRBJ1-2; D remains ambiguous. Germline CDR1 is DFQATT and CDR2 is SNEGSKA (reference sequence). The V and J ends lost 1 base and 2 bases respectively, with 14 bases between them. This CDR3 spans 15 amino acids. This chain's CDR3 is CSARAEGGENYGYTF. CDR3 in DNA: TGCAGTGCTAGAGCGGAGGGCGGAGAAAACTATGGCTACACCTTC.

This clonotype was counted a few times. The rearrangement joins TRBV5-1 to TRBJ2-3; 13 positions match TRBD2. The CDR3 runs 15 residues. Germline trimming cut 6 bases from V and 6 bases from J; bases unmatched to any gene: 7. Germline assignment: CDR1 SGHRS and CDR2 YFSETQ. The CDR3 is CASKLAGGPLDTQYF. In DNA, the CDR3 is TGCGCCAGCAAACTAGCGGGAGGGCCCTTGGATACGCAGTATTTT.

A few counts support this clonotype. In DNA, the CDR3 is TGTGCCACCAGTGAGCTCAGGAACAGGGGGGGTTGGCCCCAGCATTTT. Protein sequence: CATSELRNRGGWPQHF. V usage is TRBV24-1 and J usage is TRBJ1-5, with 8 bases fitting TRBD1. In germline, CDR1 is KGHDR, CDR2 SFDVKD. Unmatched junction bases numbered 13, after V lost 4 bases and J lost 9 bases. CDR3 size: 16 residues.

This clonotype appeared a few times. The gene calls are TRBV12-3 or TRBV12-4 and TRBJ2-7, with TRBD2 matching 11 bases. V dropped 6 bases and J dropped 6; count of bases not matched to a gene: 10. This CDR3 has 15 amino acids. The CDR3 here is CASRFIAGGPSEQYF. The CDR3 DNA reads TGTGCCAGCAGATTTATAGCGGGAGGGCCATCCGAGCAGTACTTC.

This rearrangement joins TRBV7-2 to TRBJ2-3; unclear D gene. The CDR3 contains 12 residues. Between the trimmed V and J ends, which lost 1 base and 7 bases, there was a span of 6 bases. Germline V gene sequence: CDR1 SGHTA, CDR2 FQGNSA. The CDR3 loop is CASSLVVNTQYF. The CDR3 DNA is TGTGCCAGCAGCTTAGTAGTAAATACGCAGTATTTT.

This clonotype was seen a handful of times. The chain is built from TRBV6-6 and TRBJ1-2, with 8 bases identical to TRBD1. The V and J ends lost 7 bases and 7 bases, in that order; junction bases with no gene match: 5. The CDR3 loop spans 12 amino acids. CDR1 and CDR2 from the germline V gene are MNHNY and SVGAGI (reference sequence). CDR3 nucleotide sequence: TGTGCCAGCAACCCGGACAGGGCTGGCTACACCTTC. Translated: CASNPDRAGYTF.

The chain links TRBV6-2 or TRBV6-3 to TRBJ2-3, with 9 positions matching TRBD2. CDR1 and CDR2 from the germline V gene are MNHEY and SVGEGT. The CDR3 consists of 17 residues. V shed 0 bases, J shed 2 bases, and the junction held 6 bases outside the gene matches. The CDR3 coding sequence is TGTGCCAGCAGTTACTCGTCAATAGCGGGAGCCACAGATACGCAGTATTTT. The encoded protein is CASSYSSIAGATDTQYF.

This clonotype appeared a single time. The genes are TRBV19 and TRBJ2-1; perhaps TRBD2 as D (6 bases). The germline V gene has CDR1 LNHDA and CDR2 SQIVND (reference sequence). Trimming cost V 4 bases and J 2 bases, with 18 bases left between them. This CDR3 is 17 amino acids long. The CDR3 spells CASSTPSGGVAYNEQFF. In DNA, the CDR3 is TGTGCCAGTAGTACCCCGTCCGGGGGAGTGGCCTACAATGAGCAGTTCTTC.

The chain has TRBV7-3 and TRBJ2-5; D remains ambiguous. The CDR3 contains 13 residues. Germline CDR1 is SGHTA and CDR2 is FQGTGA. V lost 5 bases to trimming and J lost 0 bases, with 7 bases between them. CDR3 DNA sequence: TGTGCCAGCAGCCCGTTGAACCAAGAGACCCAGTACTTC. Protein: CASSPLNQETQYF.

V and J are TRBV4-3 and TRBJ1-1; D not resolved. The ends were cut back, 1 base at V and 3 bases at J, with 9 bases in the middle. The germline gives CDR1 LGHNA, CDR2 YSLEER. The CDR3 is 14 amino acids. CDR3 protein: CASSQGLDHTEAFF. CDR3 DNA: TGCGCCAGCAGCCAAGGACTTGATCACACTGAAGCTTTCTTT.

The chain employs TRBV2 and TRBJ2-2; D gene uncertain. Germline V CDR1 and CDR2: SNHLY, FYNNEI. The V end lost 6 bases, the J end lost 3 bases, and 11 bases lay between the germline ends. The length of the CDR3 is 14 residues. The CDR3 protein is CASRPDGYTGELFF. The CDR3 coding sequence is TGTGCCAGCAGGCCCGACGGTTACACCGGGGAGCTGTTTTTT.

This clonotype was seen a handful of times. The V call is TRBV28, the J call TRBJ2-1; TRBD2 matches 7 bases. The junction had 7 bases not matched to a gene; V was cut back by 1 base and J by 7 bases. The germline gives CDR1 MDHEN, CDR2 SYDVKM. This CDR3 spans 15 amino acids. DNA for the CDR3: TGTGCCAGCAGTTTATACGCGGGAGCGGAGAATGAGCAGTTCTTC. Its protein is CASSLYAGAENEQFF.

The chain recombines TRBV6-2 or TRBV6-3 with TRBJ2-6; TRBD1 matches 7 bases. V lost 4 bases to trimming and J lost 1 base; unmatched junction nucleotides: 13. This CDR3 spans 19 amino acids. CDR1 and CDR2 (germline): MNHEY, SVGEGT. The CDR3, as DNA: TGTGCCAGCAGTTTCTTCCCGGGACAGTCCAAGTCTGGGGCCAACGTCCTGACTTTC. Translating gives CASSFFPGQSKSGANVLTF.

The V gene is TRBV29-1, the J gene TRBJ2-4; D unresolved. This CDR3 has 14 amino acids. Germline V gene sequence: CDR1 SQVTM, CDR2 ANQGSEA. Between the trimmed V and J ends, which lost 4 bases and 0 bases, there was a span of 10 bases. CDR3 protein: CSVVVGVAKNIQYF. CDR3 in DNA: TGCAGCGTTGTCGTTGGCGTAGCCAAAAACATTCAGTACTTC.

This chain uses TRBV14 with TRBJ2-1; tentative D call: TRBD1 (5 bases). The germline V and J ends were trimmed by 2 bases and 8 bases, with 13 bases remaining between them. The CDR3 covers 14 residues. Germline V lookup: CDR1 SGHDN, CDR2 FVKESK. CDR3 sequence (DNA): TGTGCCAGCAGCCAATATCAGGGTGGCGATGAGCAGTTCTTC. Protein product: CASSQYQGGDEQFF.

The gene calls are TRBV12-3 or TRBV12-4 and TRBJ1-1; unclear D gene. Trimming took 1 base from V and 5 from J, leaving 8 bases between them. This CDR3 is 13 amino acids long. CDR3 DNA: TGTGCCAGCAGTTTAGTCCCGGGAACTGAAGCTTTCTTT. Translation: CASSLVPGTEAFF.

The chain couples TRBV6-6 to TRBJ1-5; D ambiguous. V shed 7 bases and J shed 1 base, with 14 bases lying between them. CDR3 length equals 15 residues. Looked up from germline, CDR1 is MNHNY and CDR2 is SVGAGI (reference sequence). Written as DNA, the CDR3 is TGTGCCAGCACCAGTAGGGAGGGAAGCAATCAGCCCCAGCATTTT. This encodes CASTSREGSNQPQHF.

This clonotype has only a few counts. This chain connects TRBV7-9 to TRBJ2-7, with a weak D call TRBD1 (6 bases). Germline V gene lookup returns CDR1 SEHNR and CDR2 FQNEAQ (reference sequence). Trimming shortened V by 0 bases and J by 1 base, and 10 bases separated the two germline ends. The CDR3 runs to 15 residues. The CDR3 spells CASSLAGTRSYEQYF. In nucleotides, the CDR3 is TGTGCCAGCAGCTTAGCCGGGACACGGTCCTACGAGCAGTACTTC.

The J gene is TRBJ2-1, the V gene TRBV9; 7 nucleotides agree with TRBD2. The CDR3 has 15 residues. The V gene's germline CDR1 is SGDLS and CDR2 YYNGEE. V dropped 7 bases and J dropped 7; count of bases not matched to a gene: 14. The CDR3 region has the DNA TGTGCCAGCCGTCCCGCGGGAGTCCGCGGAAATGAGCAGTTCTTC. Its protein product is CASRPAGVRGNEQFF.

This clonotype was counted only a few times. This chain links TRBV13 with TRBJ1-1; the D is unclear. Germline-derived CDR1 and CDR2 are PRHDT and FYEKMQ (reference sequence). Trimming took 3 bases from V and 1 from J, leaving 12 bases between them. CDR3 length: 15 residues. The CDR3: CASSLTGGPNTEAFF. The CDR3 DNA follows: TGTGCCAGCAGCTTGACCGGAGGACCGAACACTGAAGCTTTCTTT.

The sample holds a few counts of this clonotype. The gene calls are TRBV4-2 and TRBJ2-3; no clear D. V was trimmed by 0 bases and J by 5 bases, leaving 6 bases between them. The CDR3 loop spans 13 amino acids. Germline CDR1 LGHNA, CDR2 YNFKEQ. Written as DNA, the CDR3 is TGTGCCAGCAGCCAAGATCGAGGAGATACGCAGTATTTT. Its protein is CASSQDRGDTQYF.

The table lists this clonotype with a few counts. The chain employs TRBV7-2 and TRBJ2-3; tentative D call: TRBD2 (5 bases). Germline CDR1 SGHTA, CDR2 FQGNSA. This CDR3 region has 16 residues. Trimming took 5 bases from V and 4 from J, leaving 19 bases between them. The CDR3 here is CASSPTATSLPDTQYF. The CDR3, as DNA: TGTGCCAGCAGCCCCACGGCCACTAGTCTCCCAGATACGCAGTATTTT.

This clonotype is labeled as medium-sized. This chain links TRBV7-9 with TRBJ1-6; 9 nucleotides match TRBD1. Germline V CDR1 and CDR2: SEHNR, FQNEAQ (reference sequence). This CDR3 has 16 residues. With V trimmed by 4 bases and J by 3 bases, 4 bases remained unmatched. The CDR3 DNA reads TGTGCCAGCAGCTCGGGACAGGGCTTCTATAATTCACCCCTCCACTTT. Its translation: CASSSGQGFYNSPLHF. Variable domain in full (rest from reference TRBV7-9 and TRBJ1-6): DTGVSQNPRHKITKRGQNVTFRCDPISEHNRLYWYRQTLGQGPEFLTYFQNEAQLEKSRLLSDRFSAERPKGSFSTLEIQRTEQGDSAMYLCASSSGQGFYNSPLHFGNGTRLTVT.

The chain uses TRBV2 and TRBJ2-1; D remains unclear. V gave up 7 bases and J gave up 7 bases, with 14 bases separating them. Germline V gene data show CDR1 as SNHLY and CDR2 as FYNNEI. The CDR3 is 13 residues long. CDR3 loop: CASTPPYGNEQFF. The CDR3 DNA reads TGTGCCAGCACCCCCCCGTACGGTAATGAGCAGTTCTTC.